Each of the 25 T cell receptor beta chains below was sequenced from the same sample in a study of T cell responses to AZD1222 COVID-19 vaccine (dated by TCRdb to about 2021). The library relied on the immunoSEQ multiplex PCR assay. Entries here come from immuneACCESS through TCRdb and include only in-frame sequences with V and J called. Some clones fail to appear in such tables; in the studies checked, an unresolved V gene covers under half of the shortfall, and the cause of the remainder is unknown. Within this sample are over 100,000 clones, with approximately 94% of them counted one time only. Roughly 7.2% of the sample comes from the top ten. This specimen's time point label, per the study, means: baseline before first vaccination. Sequences were derived from peripheral blood, sampled on day 0 of AZD1222 vaccination. These receptors were obtained from an adult in good health.

V gene TRBV9 combines with J gene TRBJ2-7, with 7 positions matching TRBD1. Germline V gene data show CDR1 as SGDLS and CDR2 as YYNGEE. V gave up 4 bases and J gave up 3 bases; unmatched junction bases: 4. This CDR3 is built from 13 residues. This chain's CDR3 is CASSLRTGYEQYF. The CDR3 DNA follows: TGTGCCAGCAGCCTTCGGACAGGCTACGAGCAGTACTTC.

Points on this clone: The junction departs from germline at one end; a sequencing error may be responsible. This chain joins TRBV12-3 or TRBV12-4 and TRBJ2-3; D is unresolved. CDR3 size: 13 residues. The CDR3: CASRFGGTDTQYF. CDR3 DNA sequence: TGTGCCAGCCGTTTTGGGGGCACAGATACGCAGTATTTT.

The V call is TRBV19, the J call TRBJ1-5; D gene ambiguous. Trimming stripped 3 bases from V and 7 bases from J, with 10 bases between. Germline V gene data show CDR1 as LNHDA and CDR2 as SQIVND (reference sequence). This CDR3 region has 13 residues. The CDR3 spells CASSILGVQPQHF. Written as DNA, the CDR3 is TGTGCCAGTAGTATTTTGGGAGTGCAGCCCCAGCATTTT.

This chain connects TRBV18 to TRBJ1-2; D not certain. Germline CDR1 reads KGHSH; CDR2 reads LQKENI. The CDR3 spans 14 residues. V dropped 0 bases and J dropped 6 bases, with 11 bases sitting between them. The DNA of the CDR3 is TGTGCCAGCTCACCACCGAGCGGGCCGAATGGCTACACCTTC. Amino acid sequence: CASSPPSGPNGYTF.

This chain uses TRBV4-1 with TRBJ2-1; 7 bases are a match to TRBD2. The CDR3 extends over 17 amino acids. Germline CDR1 reads MGHRA; CDR2 reads YSYEKL. The junction had 6 bases not matched to a gene; V was cut back by 0 bases and J by 1 base. DNA for the CDR3: TGCGCCAGCAGCCAAGAAGCGGGGAGCGGATCCTACAATGAGCAGTTCTTC. Its protein is CASSQEAGSGSYNEQFF.

The chain employs TRBV5-5 and TRBJ2-1; no reliable D call. The CDR3 runs to 17 residues. Trimming took 3 bases from V and 4 from J, leaving 20 bases between them. CDR1 and CDR2 from the germline V gene are SGHKS and YYEKEE (reference sequence). The CDR3: CASSYGSDGLGYNEQFF. The CDR3 bases are TGTGCCAGCAGCTATGGCAGTGATGGGCTTGGGTACAATGAGCAGTTCTTC.

This chain uses TRBV29-1 with TRBJ1-1; TRBD1 is a possible D gene (5 bases). V lost 5 bases and J lost 5, with 15 bases in between. Germline V gives CDR1 SQVTM, CDR2 ANQGSEA. The length of the CDR3 is 13 residues. CDR3 protein: CSVSGPGWTEAFF. The CDR3, as DNA: TGCAGCGTTTCAGGGCCCGGGTGGACTGAAGCTTTCTTT.

The chain uses TRBV6-5 and TRBJ2-7; 8 bases match TRBD2. V gave up 10 bases and J gave up 4 bases; unmatched junction bases: 9. The CDR3 runs to 13 residues. Germline-derived CDR1 and CDR2 are MNHEY and SVGAGI. Here the CDR3 reads CAITSGYPYEQYF. The CDR3 region has the DNA TGTGCCATCACTAGCGGCTACCCATACGAGCAGTACTTC.

The rearrangement links TRBV5-6 to TRBJ2-5, with a possible D match to TRBD2 (6 bases). Germline CDR1 is SGHDT and CDR2 is YYEEEE. Trimming stripped 2 bases from V and 7 bases from J, with 21 bases between. The CDR3 length is 16 residues. The CDR3 DNA reads TGTGCCAGCAGCTTCAGTCTAGGCCTCCAAGCGGGGACCCAGTACTTC. Protein: CASSFSLGLQAGTQYF.

The chain is built from TRBV19 and TRBJ2-7; 7 positions agree with TRBD1. CDR3 size: 13 residues. Germline-derived CDR1 and CDR2 are LNHDA and SQIVND (reference sequence). Trimming at V came to 5 bases and at J to 7 bases, leaving 8 bases not matched to a gene. CDR3 DNA: TGTGCCAGTAGTTATCCCGGGACAGAAGAGCAGTACTTC. This encodes CASSYPGTEEQYF.

On this clone: An end of the junction does not agree with germline; a read error may underlie this. Other DNA sequences in this sample translate to the same CDR3. The chain recombines TRBV11-2 with TRBJ1-1, with 9 bases aligning to TRBD1. The CDR3 runs to 13 residues. CDR1 is SGHAT, CDR2 FQNNGV, per germline. The CDR3 DNA follows: TGCGCCAGCACCTCAACAGGACAGGGGACGACTTTCTTT. This sequence encodes CASTSTGQGTTFF.

The chain combines TRBV5-8 with TRBJ2-7; the D is unclear. V dropped 2 bases and J dropped 3 bases, with 3 bases sitting between them. Germline V gene lookup returns CDR1 SGHTS and CDR2 YDEGEE. The CDR3 is made up of 11 amino acids. CDR3 in amino acids: CASSFYYEQYF. The DNA for the CDR3 is TGTGCCAGCAGCTTCTACTACGAGCAGTACTTC.

V is TRBV27 and J is TRBJ1-2; weak D call: TRBD1 (5 bases). CDR3 size: 14 residues. Trimming took off 6 bases at V and 1 base at J, with 12 bases between the two ends. Germline loops: CDR1 MNHEY, CDR2 SMNVEV (reference sequence). The CDR3 region is CASSWGTGNYGYTF. CDR3 coding DNA: TGTGCCAGCAGCTGGGGGACCGGTAACTATGGCTACACCTTC.

The V and J genes are TRBV5-5 and TRBJ2-1; D unclear. The V gene lost 4 bases and the J gene lost 6 bases, with 11 bases spanning the gap. The germline V gene encodes CDR1 SGHKS and CDR2 YYEKEE (reference sequence). There are 13 residues in the CDR3. The CDR3 DNA reads TGTGCCAGCAGCCTCCCCAGTTCCAATGAGCAGTTCTTC. Residues: CASSLPSSNEQFF.

The J gene is TRBJ2-7, the V gene TRBV9, with 7 bases aligning to TRBD1. Germline trimming cut 3 bases from V and 2 bases from J; bases unmatched to any gene: 2. CDR1 is SGDLS, CDR2 YYNGEE, per germline. The CDR3 loop spans 13 amino acids. CDR3 in amino acids: CASSGQGAYEQYF. In DNA form, the CDR3 reads TGTGCCAGCAGCGGGCAGGGGGCCTACGAGCAGTACTTC.

In its sample, this clone was seen once. This rearrangement joins TRBV5-5 to TRBJ2-2; unclear D gene. The V gene lost 4 bases and the J gene lost 2 bases, with 3 bases spanning the gap. Germline V gene data show CDR1 as SGHKS and CDR2 as YYEKEE (reference sequence). This CDR3 is 12 amino acids long. CDR3 DNA sequence: TGTGCCAGCAGCACTAACACCGGGGAGCTGTTTTTT. This translates into CASSTNTGELFF.

The V call is TRBV10-2, the J call TRBJ1-1; D not certain. In germline, CDR1 is WSHSY, CDR2 SAAADI. The CDR3 is made up of 11 amino acids. The V end lost 6 bases, the J end lost 7 bases, and 9 bases lay between the germline ends. The CDR3 loop reads CASSGGIEAFF. DNA for the CDR3: TGCGCCAGCAGCGGCGGTATTGAAGCTTTCTTT.

In this sample, this clone turned up once. The rearrangement uses TRBV10-3 and TRBJ1-5; D might be TRBD1 (5 bases). CDR1 and CDR2 from the germline V gene are ENHRY and SYGVKD. There are 14 residues in the CDR3. Trimming stripped 10 bases from V and 2 bases from J, with 15 bases between. In nucleotides, the CDR3 is TGTGCCACCGGCTCCCCGGGGGGCAATCAGCCCCAGCATTTT. This gives the protein CATGSPGGNQPQHF.

The V call is TRBV19, the J call TRBJ2-7, with a possible D match to TRBD1 (5 bases). The V gene lost 10 bases and the J gene lost 2 bases, with 18 bases spanning the gap. The germline V gene encodes CDR1 LNHDA and CDR2 SQIVND (reference sequence). There are 14 residues in the CDR3. The CDR3 nucleotides read TGTGCCACCGCCACAACAGGATACCCCTACGAGCAGTACTTC. Protein: CATATTGYPYEQYF.

The chain is built from TRBV28 and TRBJ2-7, with D unresolved. There are 17 residues in the CDR3. V was pared by 6 bases and J by 0 bases, with 21 bases between. The germline V gene has CDR1 MDHEN and CDR2 SYDVKM. Here the CDR3 reads CASSPRSFGRTSYEQYF. The CDR3 region has the DNA TGTGCCAGCAGCCCTCGCTCATTCGGGCGGACCTCCTACGAGCAGTACTTC.

The gene calls are TRBV18 and TRBJ2-7; tentative D call: TRBD2 (5 bases). CDR1 is KGHSH, CDR2 LQKENI, per germline. The CDR3 has 14 residues. V was cut by 5 bases and J by 3 bases, with 14 bases left in between. The CDR3 sequence: CASSAREGLYEQYF. The CDR3 coding sequence is TGTGCCAGCTCAGCCCGGGAAGGACTCTACGAGCAGTACTTC.

The chain joins TRBV7-2 to TRBJ2-3; D perhaps matches TRBD2 (6 bases). Germline V gene lookup returns CDR1 SGHTA and CDR2 FQGNSA. With 2 bases removed from V and 5 bases from J, the gap between germline ends came to 14 bases. CDR3 length equals 15 residues. Here the CDR3 reads CASSLLNGRGDTQYF. CDR3 in DNA: TGTGCCAGCAGCTTACTAAATGGGCGGGGAGATACGCAGTATTTT.

The J gene is TRBJ1-4, the V gene TRBV7-2; D gene uncertain. The germline gives CDR1 SGHTA, CDR2 FQGNSA. V was clipped by 5 bases and J by 7 bases, with 17 bases between them. This CDR3 comprises 15 residues. The CDR3 protein is CASSPGGSFAEKLFF. The CDR3, as DNA: TGTGCCAGCAGCCCCGGAGGAAGTTTCGCTGAAAAACTGTTTTTT.

J is TRBJ2-3 and V is TRBV7-2, with 11 positions matching TRBD2. The germline V gene has CDR1 SGHTA and CDR2 FQGNSA. The J segment lost 4 bases and the V segment lost 4 bases, leaving 4 bases of the junction unmatched. This CDR3 has 15 amino acids. CDR3: CASSSTSGIADTQYF. In nucleotides, the CDR3 is TGTGCCAGCAGCTCGACTAGCGGGATTGCAGATACGCAGTATTTT.

The genes are TRBV4-1 and TRBJ1-5, with D uncertain. The CDR3 covers 15 residues. The V gene's germline CDR1 is MGHRA and CDR2 YSYEKL. Trimming stripped 4 bases from V and 5 bases from J, with 15 bases between. CDR3 nucleotide sequence: TGCGCCAGCAGCCCAGTGCCCGGGAAAGATCAGCCCCAGCATTTT. It is translated as CASSPVPGKDQPQHF.